What follows describes a single T cell receptor (beta chain). The CDR3 extends over 15 amino acids. Trimming cost V 2 bases and J 4 bases, with 14 bases left between them. Germline assignment: CDR1 LGHNA and CDR2 YNFKEQ. In Seattle, patients joined the study during active infection and were tracked longitudinally. These data are taken from a study of blood T cell repertoires in COVID-19. Study at large: Sites in the United States, Italy and Spain provided acute and convalescent COVID-19 samples. The cDNA or gDNA used as material had been derived from T cells, B-cell-depleted T cells, or PBMCs.

The method was immunoSEQ multiplex PCR; TCRdb's version includes in-frame clones alone and lacks a portion of them. Of roughly 150,000 clones listed, roughly 80% were seen once; the top ten hold approximately 8.2%. Material for sequencing was peripheral blood. This rearrangement joins TRBV4-2 to TRBJ1-2; D possibly corresponds to TRBD1 (5 bases). This TCR derives from a woman at least 80 years old with COVID-19, enrolled during active disease. The CDR3 nucleotides read TGTGCCAGCAGCCAACAGGGTGCGACCTTCTATGGCTACACCTTC. Protein: CASSQQGATFYGYTF.